The clone carrying this TCR beta chain came up a few times. Its antigen is as yet unknown. Sampled while nominally healthy, donors likely had unrecorded immune exposures. V lost 7 bases and J 3 bases, leaving 16 bases between the germline ends. Looked up from germline, CDR1 is SGHTA and CDR2 is FQGNSA. The CDR3 runs 14 residues. The data are from a study of cytomegalovirus exposure and HLA in healthy donors. Study-wide findings and caveats: Confirmation was obtained in vitro that three CMV-associated chains are specific for CMV antigens. Most TCR sequences were uncommon, yet certain public TCRs appeared in many donors. A list of about 160 TCR beta chains associated with cytomegalovirus was given.

PCR involved 60 Vbeta and 13 Jbeta primers. The data were produced by immunoSEQ multiplex PCR, yet TCRdb's version contains in-frame clones alone and is incomplete. Counted here are about 160,000 clones, around 83% occurring once; the ten biggest clones make up 8% to 10%. The TCR comes from a male donor in good health and CMV-seropositive. This chain joins TRBV7-2 and TRBJ2-7; D may be TRBD2 (5 bases). The sample taken for sequencing was PBMCs. CDR3 sequence reads: CASKRQEGFYEQYF. For the CDR3, the DNA is TGTGCCAGCAAACGACAAGAGGGATTCTACGAGCAGTACTTC.